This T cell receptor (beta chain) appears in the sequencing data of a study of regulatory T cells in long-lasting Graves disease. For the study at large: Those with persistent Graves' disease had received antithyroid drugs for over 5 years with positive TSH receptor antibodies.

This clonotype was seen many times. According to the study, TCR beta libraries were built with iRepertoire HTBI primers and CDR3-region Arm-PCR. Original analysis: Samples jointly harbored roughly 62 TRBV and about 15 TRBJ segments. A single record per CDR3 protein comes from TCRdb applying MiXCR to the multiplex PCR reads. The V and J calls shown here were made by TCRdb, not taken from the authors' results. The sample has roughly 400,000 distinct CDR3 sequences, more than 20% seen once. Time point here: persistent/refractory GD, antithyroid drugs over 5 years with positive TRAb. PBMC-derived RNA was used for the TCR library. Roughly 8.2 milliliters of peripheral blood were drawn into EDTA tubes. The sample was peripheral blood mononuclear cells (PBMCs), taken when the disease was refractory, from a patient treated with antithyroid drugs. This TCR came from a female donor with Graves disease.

This CDR3 reads CASGARGPWGGYTF. The CDR3 DNA is TGTGCCAGCGGCGCCAGGGGGCCATGGGGAGGCTACACCTTC. V and J are TRBV28 and TRBJ1-2; 8 nucleotides align to TRBD1. Germline V CDR1 and CDR2: MDHEN, SYDVKM. J was trimmed by 8 bases and V by 8 bases; bases with no gene match: 13. The CDR3 contains 14 residues.